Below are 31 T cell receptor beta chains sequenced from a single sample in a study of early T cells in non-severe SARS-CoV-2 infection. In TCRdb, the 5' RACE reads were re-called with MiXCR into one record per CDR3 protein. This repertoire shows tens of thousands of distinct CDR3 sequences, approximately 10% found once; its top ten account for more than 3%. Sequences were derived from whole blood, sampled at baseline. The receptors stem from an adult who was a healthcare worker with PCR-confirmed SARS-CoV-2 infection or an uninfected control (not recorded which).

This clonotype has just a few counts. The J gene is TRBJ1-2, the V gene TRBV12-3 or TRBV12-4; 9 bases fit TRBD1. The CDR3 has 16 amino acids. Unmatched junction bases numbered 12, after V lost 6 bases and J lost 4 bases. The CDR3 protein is CASRNTGGASRYGYTF. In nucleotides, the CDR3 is TGTGCCAGCAGAAATACAGGGGGCGCGTCTCGCTATGGCTACACCTTC.

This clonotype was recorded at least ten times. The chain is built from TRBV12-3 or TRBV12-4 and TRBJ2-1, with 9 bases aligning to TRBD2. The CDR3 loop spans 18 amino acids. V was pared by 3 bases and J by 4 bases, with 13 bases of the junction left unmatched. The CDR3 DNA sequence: TGTGCCAGCAGTTTGAGGTTGCGGACGACTAGCGGTTACAATGAGCAGTTCTTC. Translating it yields CASSLRLRTTSGYNEQFF.

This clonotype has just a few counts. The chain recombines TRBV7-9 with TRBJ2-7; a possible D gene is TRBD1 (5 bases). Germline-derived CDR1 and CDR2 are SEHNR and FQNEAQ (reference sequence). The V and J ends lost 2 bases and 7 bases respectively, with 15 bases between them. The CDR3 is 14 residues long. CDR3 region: CASSLLQGLEEQYF. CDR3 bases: TGTGCCAGCAGCTTACTCCAGGGTCTGGAAGAGCAGTACTTC.

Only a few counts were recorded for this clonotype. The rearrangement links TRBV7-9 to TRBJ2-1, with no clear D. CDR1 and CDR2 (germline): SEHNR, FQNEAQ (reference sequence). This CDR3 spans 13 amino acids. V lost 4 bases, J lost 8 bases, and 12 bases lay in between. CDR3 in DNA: TGTGCCAGCAGCTCCCCTGCGAGGCATGAGCAGTTCTTC. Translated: CASSSPARHEQFF.

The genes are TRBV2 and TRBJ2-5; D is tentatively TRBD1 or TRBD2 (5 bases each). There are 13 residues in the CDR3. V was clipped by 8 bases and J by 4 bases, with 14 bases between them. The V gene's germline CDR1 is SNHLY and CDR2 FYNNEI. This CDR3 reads CASGGRQGETQYF. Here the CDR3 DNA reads TGTGCCAGCGGAGGTCGGCAGGGAGAGACCCAGTACTTC.

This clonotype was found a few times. The CDR3 sequence: CASSPCHEQFF. The CDR3 DNA sequence: TGTGCCAGTAGTCCCTGTCATGAGCAGTTCTTC. The chain links TRBV19 to TRBJ2-1; D not resolved. This CDR3 region has 11 residues. Germline lookup yields CDR1 LNHDA and CDR2 SQIVND (reference sequence). The V end lost 5 bases, the J end lost 8 bases, and 7 bases lay between the germline ends.

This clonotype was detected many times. The CDR3 nucleotides read TGTGCCAGCTCTAGGGCAGGGGCTGTGACAGATACGCAGTATTTT. Translated, it gives CASSRAGAVTDTQYF. The chain recombines TRBV11-3 with TRBJ2-3; D perhaps matches TRBD1 (6 bases). Trimming took 8 bases from V and 3 from J, leaving 18 bases between them. The CDR3 has 15 residues. Germline loops: CDR1 SGHNT, CDR2 YENEEA.

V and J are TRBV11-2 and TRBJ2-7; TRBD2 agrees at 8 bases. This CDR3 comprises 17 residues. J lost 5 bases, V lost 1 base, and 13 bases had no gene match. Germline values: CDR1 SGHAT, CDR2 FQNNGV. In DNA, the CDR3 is TGTGCCAGCAGCTTAGTCTACCGGGGGGGCCTGGATAACGAGCAGTACTTC. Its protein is CASSLVYRGGLDNEQYF.

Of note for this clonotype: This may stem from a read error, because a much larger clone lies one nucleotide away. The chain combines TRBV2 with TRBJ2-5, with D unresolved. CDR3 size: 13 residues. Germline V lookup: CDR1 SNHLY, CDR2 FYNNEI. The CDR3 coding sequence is TGTCCCAGCAGTGAACGTCCCCAAGAGACCCAGTACTTC. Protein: CPSSERPQETQYF.

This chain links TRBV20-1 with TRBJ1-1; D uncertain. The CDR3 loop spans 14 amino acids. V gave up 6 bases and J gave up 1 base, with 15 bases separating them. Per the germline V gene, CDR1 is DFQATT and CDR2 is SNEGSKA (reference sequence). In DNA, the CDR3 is TGCAGTGCCCCCTTCCAACGGCCGAACACTGAAGCTTTCTTT. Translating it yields CSAPFQRPNTEAFF.

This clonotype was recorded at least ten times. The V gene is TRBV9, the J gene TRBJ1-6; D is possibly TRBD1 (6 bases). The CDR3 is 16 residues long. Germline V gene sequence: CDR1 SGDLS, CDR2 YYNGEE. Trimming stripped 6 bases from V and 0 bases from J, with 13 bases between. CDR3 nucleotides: TGTGCCAGCATGGGACACCCGAGCTCCTATAATTCACCCCTCCACTTT. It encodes CASMGHPSSYNSPLHF.

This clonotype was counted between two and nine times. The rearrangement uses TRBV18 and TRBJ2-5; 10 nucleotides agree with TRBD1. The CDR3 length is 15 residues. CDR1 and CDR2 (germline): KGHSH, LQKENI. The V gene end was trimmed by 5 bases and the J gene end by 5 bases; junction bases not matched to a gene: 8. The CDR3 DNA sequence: TGTGCCAGCTCATCGAGACAGGGGGCGAGTGAGACCCAGTACTTC. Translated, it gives CASSSRQGASETQYF.

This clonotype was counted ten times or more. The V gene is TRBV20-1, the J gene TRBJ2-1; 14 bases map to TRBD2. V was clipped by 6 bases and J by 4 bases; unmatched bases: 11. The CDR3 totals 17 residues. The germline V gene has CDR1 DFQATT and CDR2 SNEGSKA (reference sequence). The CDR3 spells CSAPWGLAGVGYNEQFF. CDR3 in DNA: TGCAGTGCCCCTTGGGGACTAGCGGGAGTGGGGTACAATGAGCAGTTCTTC.

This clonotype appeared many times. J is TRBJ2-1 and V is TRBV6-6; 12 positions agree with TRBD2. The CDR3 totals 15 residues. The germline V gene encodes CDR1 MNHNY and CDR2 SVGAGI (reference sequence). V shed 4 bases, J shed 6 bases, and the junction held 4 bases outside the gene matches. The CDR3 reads CASSSGLAGLNEQFF. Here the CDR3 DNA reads TGTGCCAGCAGTTCCGGACTAGCGGGGCTCAATGAGCAGTTCTTC.

The CDR3 nucleotides read TGTGCCAGCAGGGCCCAGGCAGAAGAGACCCAGTACTTC. Protein: CASRAQAEETQYF. The J gene is TRBJ2-5, the V gene TRBV5-6; D remains ambiguous. CDR3 size: 13 residues. Trimming took 5 bases from V and 3 from J, leaving 11 bases between them. Germline V gene data show CDR1 as SGHDT and CDR2 as YYEEEE.

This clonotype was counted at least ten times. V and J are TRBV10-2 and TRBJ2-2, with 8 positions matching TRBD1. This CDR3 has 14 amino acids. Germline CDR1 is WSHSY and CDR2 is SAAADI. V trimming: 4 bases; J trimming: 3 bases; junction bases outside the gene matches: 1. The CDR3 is CASSVRGHTGELFF. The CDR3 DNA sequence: TGCGCCAGCAGTGTCAGGGGGCACACCGGGGAGCTGTTTTTT.

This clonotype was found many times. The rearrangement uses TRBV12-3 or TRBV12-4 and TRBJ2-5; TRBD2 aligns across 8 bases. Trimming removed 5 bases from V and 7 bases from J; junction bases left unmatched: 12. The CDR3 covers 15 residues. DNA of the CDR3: TGTGCCAGCAGTCCGACTAGCGCTACTTATGGGACCCAGTACTTC. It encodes CASSPTSATYGTQYF.

The CDR3 region has the DNA TGCGCCAGCAGCCCGGGACCGCCCTATGGCTACACCTTC. Amino acid sequence: CASSPGPPYGYTF. The J gene is TRBJ1-2, the V gene TRBV5-1; tentatively, D is TRBD1 (5 bases). Germline V gene lookup returns CDR1 SGHRS and CDR2 YFSETQ. V was trimmed by 4 bases and J by 4 bases, leaving 11 bases between them. The CDR3 runs to 13 residues.

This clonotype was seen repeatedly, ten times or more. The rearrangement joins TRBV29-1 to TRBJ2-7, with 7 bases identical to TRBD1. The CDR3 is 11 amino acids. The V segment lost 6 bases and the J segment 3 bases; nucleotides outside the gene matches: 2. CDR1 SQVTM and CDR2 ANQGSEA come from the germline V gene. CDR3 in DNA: TGCAGCGTGGGACAGTTCTACGAGCAGTACTTC. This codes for CSVGQFYEQYF.

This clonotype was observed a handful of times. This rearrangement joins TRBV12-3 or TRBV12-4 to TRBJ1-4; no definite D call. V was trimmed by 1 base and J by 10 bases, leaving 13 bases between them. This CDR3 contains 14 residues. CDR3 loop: CASSLEEGVGKLFF. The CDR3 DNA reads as TGTGCCAGCAGTTTAGAGGAGGGAGTGGGAAAACTGTTTTTT.

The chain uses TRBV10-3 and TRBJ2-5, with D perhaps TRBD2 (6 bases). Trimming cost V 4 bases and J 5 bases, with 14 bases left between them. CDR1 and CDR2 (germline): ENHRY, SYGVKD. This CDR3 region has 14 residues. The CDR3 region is CAISVGGRGETQYF. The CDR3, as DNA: TGTGCCATCAGTGTCGGGGGACGAGGGGAGACCCAGTACTTC.

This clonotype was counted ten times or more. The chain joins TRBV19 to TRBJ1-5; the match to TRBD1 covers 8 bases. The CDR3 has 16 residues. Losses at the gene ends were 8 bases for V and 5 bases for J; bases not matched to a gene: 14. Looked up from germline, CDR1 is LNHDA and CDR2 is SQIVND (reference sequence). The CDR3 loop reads CASSPRGGQGHQPQHF. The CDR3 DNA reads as TGTGCCAGTTCCCCTCGCGGAGGACAGGGCCATCAGCCCCAGCATTTT.

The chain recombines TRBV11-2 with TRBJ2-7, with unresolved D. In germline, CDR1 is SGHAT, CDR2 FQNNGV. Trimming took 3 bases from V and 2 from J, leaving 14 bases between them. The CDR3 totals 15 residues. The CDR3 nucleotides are TGTGCCAGCAGCTTGACCCTTCATCCTACCTACGAGCAGTACTTC. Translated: CASSLTLHPTYEQYF.

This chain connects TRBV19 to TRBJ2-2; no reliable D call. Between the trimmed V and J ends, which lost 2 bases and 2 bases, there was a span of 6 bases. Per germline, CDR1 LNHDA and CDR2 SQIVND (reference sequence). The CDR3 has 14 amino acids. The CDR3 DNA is TGTGCCAGTAGTATATCGCACAACACCGGGGAGCTGTTTTTT. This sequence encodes CASSISHNTGELFF. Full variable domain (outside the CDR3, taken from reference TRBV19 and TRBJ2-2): DGGITQSPKYLFRKEGQNVTLSCEQNLNHDAMYWYRQDPGQGLRLIYYSQIVNDFQKGDIAEGYSVSREKKESFPLTVTSAQKNPTAFYLCASSISHNTGELFFGEGSRLTVL.

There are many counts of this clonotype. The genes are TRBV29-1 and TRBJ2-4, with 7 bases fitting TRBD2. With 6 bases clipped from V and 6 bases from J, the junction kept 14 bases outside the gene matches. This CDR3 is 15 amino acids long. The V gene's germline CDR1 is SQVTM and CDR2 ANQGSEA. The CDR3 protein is CSVDTPGAGTNIQYF. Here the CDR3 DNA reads TGCAGCGTAGACACCCCTGGAGCGGGGACAAACATTCAGTACTTC.

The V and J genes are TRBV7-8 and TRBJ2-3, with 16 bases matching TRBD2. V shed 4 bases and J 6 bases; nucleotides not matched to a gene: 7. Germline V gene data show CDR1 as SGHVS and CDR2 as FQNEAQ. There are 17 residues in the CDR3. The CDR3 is CASSSQGLAGGLDTQYF. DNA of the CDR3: TGTGCCAGCAGCTCCCAGGGACTAGCGGGAGGGTTGGATACGCAGTATTTT.

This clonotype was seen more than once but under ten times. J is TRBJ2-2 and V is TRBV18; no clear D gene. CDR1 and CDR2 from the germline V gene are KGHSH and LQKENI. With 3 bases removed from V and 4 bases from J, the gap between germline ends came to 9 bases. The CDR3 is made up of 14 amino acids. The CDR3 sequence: CASSPRDSTGELFF. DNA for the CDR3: TGTGCCAGCTCACCGAGAGACTCCACCGGGGAGCTGTTTTTT.

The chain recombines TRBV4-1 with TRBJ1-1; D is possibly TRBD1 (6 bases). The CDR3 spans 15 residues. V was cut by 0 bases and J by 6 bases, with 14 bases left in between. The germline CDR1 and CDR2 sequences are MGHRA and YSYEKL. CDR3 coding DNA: TGCGCCAGCAGCCAAGAAAGGGGGATCAGTTCTGAAGCTTTCTTT. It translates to CASSQERGISSEAFF.

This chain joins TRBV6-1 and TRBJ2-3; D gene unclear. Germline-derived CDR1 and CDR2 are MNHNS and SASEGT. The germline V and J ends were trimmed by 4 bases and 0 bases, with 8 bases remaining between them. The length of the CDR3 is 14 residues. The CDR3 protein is CASSGRGSTDTQYF. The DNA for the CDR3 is TGTGCCAGCAGTGGCCGTGGCAGCACAGATACGCAGTATTTT.

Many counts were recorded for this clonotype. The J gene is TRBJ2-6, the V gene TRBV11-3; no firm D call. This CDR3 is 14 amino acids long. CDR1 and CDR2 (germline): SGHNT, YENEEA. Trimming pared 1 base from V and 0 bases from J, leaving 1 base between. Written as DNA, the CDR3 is TGTGCCAGCAGCTTAGTCTCTGGGGCCAACGTCCTGACTTTC. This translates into CASSLVSGANVLTF. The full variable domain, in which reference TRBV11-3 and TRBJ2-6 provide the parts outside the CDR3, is EAGVVQSPRYKIIEKKQPVAFWCNPISGHNTLYWYLQNLGQGPELLIRYENEEAVDDSQLPKDRFSAERLKGVDSTLKIQPAELGDSAVYLCASSLVSGANVLTFGAGSRLTVL.

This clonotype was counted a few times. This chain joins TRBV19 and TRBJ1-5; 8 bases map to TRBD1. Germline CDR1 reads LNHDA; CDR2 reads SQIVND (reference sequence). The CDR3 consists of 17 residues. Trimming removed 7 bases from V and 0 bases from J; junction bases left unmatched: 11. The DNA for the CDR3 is TGTGCCAGTAACGCCGGGACAGGAATTTATAGCAATCAGCCCCAGCATTTT. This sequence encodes CASNAGTGIYSNQPQHF.